The sequence of this T cell receptor beta chain was determined in a study of PD-1 blockade in classical Hodgkin lymphoma (dated by TCRdb to 2018 to 2020). With regard to the full study: Nivolumab dosing was 3 mg/kg intravenously every 2 weeks, continuing until either disease progression or unacceptable toxicity. The study used TCR beta sequencing and CyTOF to define a peripheral blood immune signature of response to PD-1 blockade in classical Hodgkin lymphoma. What the research found in general, with its limitations: The study was limited to a single clinical trial cohort, and causes of repertoire differences, possibly disease activity or prior therapy, remained undefined. Patients starting nivolumab less than 1 year after ASCT had lower diversity and were excluded from later analyses to avoid confounding by immune reconstitution. By C4D1, a significant rise was seen in CD4+ TCR diversity but not in CD8+ TCR diversity (p=0.0027 vs p=0.16), and the rise was most apparent among complete responders (p=0.02). Baseline TCR diversity was reported to be lower in newly diagnosed patients than in healthy donors and to be lower still in relapsed/refractory patients. Among trial patients, those achieving complete response had baseline diversity similar to that of newly diagnosed patients, while diversity was significantly lower in partial responders and progressors.

Genomic DNA was extracted with the Qiagen DNeasy kit from unsorted PBMCs and from negatively selected CD4+ and CD8+ fractions. TCR beta CDR3 regions were subjected to amplification by immunoSEQ multiplex PCR with primers that anneal to V and J segments. A synthetic immune receptor repertoire was used to minimize amplification bias, and any residual bias was removed computationally once sequencing was done. Per the authors' processing: Custom Python scripts were used to quantify repertoire diversity as the Shannon entropy index. Unsorted, CD4+ and CD8+ repertoires were examined separately, except in combined analyses, for which CD4+ and CD8+ sequences were merged in silico. A clone counted as expanded when the clone's frequency after treatment rose at least 2-fold relative to C1D1, and clones undetected at baseline were given a pseudocount of 0.5. Clones with 0 or 1 copy at C1D1 were classified as singleton clones, and clones with 2 or more copies were classified as non-singleton clones. Clones expanded in unsorted samples were assigned a CD4+, CD8+ or unknown annotation through matching of protein sequences in sorted samples from the same patient. Diversity changes from C1D1 to C4D1 were tested in paired samples using Wilcoxon tests. Entries here come from immuneACCESS through TCRdb and include only in-frame sequences with V and J called. Some clones fail to appear in such tables; in the studies checked, an unresolved V gene covers under half of the shortfall, and the cause of the remainder is unknown. That table gives V, J and clone size, and the DNA gave D and trimming. Within this sample are roughly 40,000 clones, with approximately 70% of them counted one time only. Around 3% of the sample is in the top ten clones.

As regards this clone: The antigen it recognizes is unknown. No quality values exist for individual bases; no much larger clone is one base distant.

The sample's time point label, decoded: cycle 1 day 1 (C1D1), immediately before nivolumab initiation. Every trial patient had relapsed following autologous stem cell transplantation, and prior brentuximab vedotin exposure was what differed among cohorts A, B and C. A total of 56 patients with relapsed/refractory classical Hodgkin lymphoma made up the trial cohort, and each patient's best overall response was complete response, partial response or progressive disease. Single-agent nivolumab was administered to trial patients in the multi-cohort phase II CheckMate 205 trial. Best overall response was determined by an independent review committee according to the 2007 International Working Group response criteria. Trial PBMCs were collected immediately before nivolumab initiation (C1D1) and during therapy at cycle 2 day 1 and cycle 4 day 1. Peripheral blood was collected in 8 mL Vacutainer Cell Preparation Tubes, from which PBMCs were isolated by centrifugation and then cryopreserved.

CDR1 and CDR2 are read off the germline V gene as MGHRA and YSYEKL. V and J lose 0 bases and 3 bases, and a span of 15 bases separates them. From cysteine to phenylalanine, the CDR3 is 16 amino acids long. Only the CDR3 DNA stays, 48 bases, in frame from base 1. The TCR was taken from a human donor with classical Hodgkin lymphoma. The sequence links TRBV4-1 to TRBJ2-7; 6 matching bases give a weak D call of TRBD2. The material was peripheral blood mononuclear cells (PBMCs), obtained at baseline. CDR3 reads: CASSQDRTGGNYEQYF. The base sequence is TGCGCCAGCAGCCAAGATAGAACCGGGGGAAACTACGAGCAGTACTTC.